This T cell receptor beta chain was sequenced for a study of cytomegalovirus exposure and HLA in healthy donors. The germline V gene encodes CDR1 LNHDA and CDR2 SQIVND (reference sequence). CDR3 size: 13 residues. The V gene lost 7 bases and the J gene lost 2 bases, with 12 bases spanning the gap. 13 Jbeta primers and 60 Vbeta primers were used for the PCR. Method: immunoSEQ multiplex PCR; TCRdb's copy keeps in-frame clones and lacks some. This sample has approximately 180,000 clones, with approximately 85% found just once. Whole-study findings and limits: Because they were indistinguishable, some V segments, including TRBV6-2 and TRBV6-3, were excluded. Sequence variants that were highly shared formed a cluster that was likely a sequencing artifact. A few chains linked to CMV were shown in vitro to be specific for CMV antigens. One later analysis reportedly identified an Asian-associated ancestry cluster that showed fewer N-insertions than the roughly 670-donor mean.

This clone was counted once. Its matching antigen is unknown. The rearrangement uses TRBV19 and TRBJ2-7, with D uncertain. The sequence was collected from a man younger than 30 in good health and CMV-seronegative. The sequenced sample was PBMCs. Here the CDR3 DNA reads TGTGCCAGTAAGAGCAACGGTCCCTACGAGCAGTACTTC. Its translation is CASKSNGPYEQYF. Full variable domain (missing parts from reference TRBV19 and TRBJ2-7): DGGITQSPKYLFRKEGQNVTLSCEQNLNHDAMYWYRQDPGQGLRLIYYSQIVNDFQKGDIAEGYSVSREKKESFPLTVTSAQKNPTAFYLCASKSNGPYEQYFGPGTRLTVT.